Shown below are 12 T cell receptor beta chains from a single sample sequenced in a study of T cells in localized non-small cell lung cancer. The method was immunoSEQ multiplex PCR; TCRdb's version includes in-frame clones alone and lacks a portion of them. This table holds 52,000 or so clones, approximately 80% found once. The sequencing used peripheral blood mononuclear cells, collected before any cancer treatment. Receptor source: a man between 40 and 70 years old with stage III lung adenocarcinoma.

The chain employs TRBV13 and TRBJ2-7; D gene uncertain. V was cut by 2 bases and J by 3 bases, with 8 bases left in between. The CDR3 is 13 amino acids. Looked up from germline, CDR1 is PRHDT and CDR2 is FYEKMQ (reference sequence). DNA for the CDR3: TGTGCCAGCAGCTTACGGTCGGACTACGAGCAGTACTTC. It yields the protein CASSLRSDYEQYF.

This rearrangement joins TRBV4-2 to TRBJ2-2, with no clear D. Germline lookup yields CDR1 LGHNA and CDR2 YNFKEQ. The V and J ends lost 0 bases and 1 base respectively, with 6 bases between them. The CDR3 is 15 amino acids. CDR3 residues: CASSQESRNTGELFF. The CDR3 DNA reads TGTGCCAGCAGCCAAGAGTCGCGGAACACCGGGGAGCTGTTTTTT.

The rearrangement joins TRBV29-1 to TRBJ1-2; the D gene is possibly TRBD1 (6 bases). CDR1 and CDR2 from the germline V gene are SQVTM and ANQGSEA. The CDR3 contains 13 residues. V lost 5 bases and J lost 4, with 14 bases in between. Written as DNA, the CDR3 is TGCAGCGTTCACAGGGATTCTTTCTATGGCTACACCTTC. It is translated as CSVHRDSFYGYTF.

The rearrangement joins TRBV9 to TRBJ2-3, with 10 bases fitting TRBD2. V shed 2 bases and J 4 bases; nucleotides not matched to a gene: 4. Germline V gene sequence: CDR1 SGDLS, CDR2 YYNGEE. The CDR3 loop spans 15 amino acids. The chain's CDR3 is CASSVSGGASDTQYF. Here the CDR3 DNA reads TGTGCCAGCAGCGTGAGCGGGGGGGCTTCAGATACGCAGTATTTT. Full variable domain (remainder filled in from reference TRBV9 and TRBJ2-3): DSGVTQTPKHLITATGQRVTLRCSPRSGDLSVYWYQQSLDQGLQFLIQYYNGEERAKGNILERFSAQQFPDLHSELNLSSLELGDSALYFCASSVSGGASDTQYFGPGTRLTVL.

V usage is TRBV4-1 and J usage is TRBJ1-1; D is uncertain. The CDR3 contains 15 residues. Looked up from germline, CDR1 is MGHRA and CDR2 is YSYEKL. V lost 1 base and J 1 base, leaving 10 bases between the germline ends. The CDR3 loop is CASSQGGWTNTEAFF. Written as DNA, the CDR3 is TGCGCCAGCAGCCAAGGCGGGTGGACGAACACTGAAGCTTTCTTT.

This clone has a handful of counts. V is TRBV29-1 and J is TRBJ1-1; the D is unclear. V lost 4 bases to trimming and J lost 5 bases, with 5 bases between them. This CDR3 contains 10 residues. Per germline, CDR1 SQVTM and CDR2 ANQGSEA. Here the CDR3 DNA reads TGCAGCGTTGGGAGAACTGAAGCTTTCTTT. It yields the protein CSVGRTEAFF.

The rearrangement joins TRBV5-6 to TRBJ1-6; unclear D gene. The CDR3 consists of 14 residues. Germline CDR1 SGHDT, CDR2 YYEEEE. Trimming removed 5 bases at V and 2 bases at J, with 8 bases between. CDR3: CASRGGTYNSPLHF. CDR3 nucleotide sequence: TGTGCCAGCAGGGGTGGAACCTATAATTCACCCCTCCACTTT. Together with reference TRBV5-6 and TRBJ1-6, the CDR3 gives the full variable domain: DAGVTQSPTHLIKTRGQQVTLRCSPKSGHDTVSWYQQALGQGPQFIFQYYEEEERQRGNFPDRFSGHQFPNYSSELNVNALLLGDSALYLCASRGGTYNSPLHFGNGTRLTVT.

This sequence joins TRBV2 and TRBJ2-7, with a tentative D call TRBD2 (5 bases). Germline lookup yields CDR1 SNHLY and CDR2 FYNNEI. The CDR3 is 13 residues long. The V gene lost 7 bases and the J gene lost 0 bases, with 10 bases spanning the gap. The CDR3 DNA reads TGTGCCAGCACGGACTCCCCCTCCTACGAGCAGTACTTC. It is translated as CASTDSPSYEQYF.

This clone was detected once. This sequence joins TRBV6-5 and TRBJ1-2, with 8 positions matching TRBD1. V was clipped by 3 bases and J by 8 bases; unmatched bases: 8. Germline V gene lookup returns CDR1 MNHEY and CDR2 SVGAGI. The CDR3 length is 14 residues. Here the CDR3 reads CASSYGQGTRGYTF. The CDR3 DNA reads as TGTGCCAGCAGTTATGGACAGGGTACGAGAGGCTACACCTTC.

As to this clone: This clone may be a read error of a much larger clone one base away. V gene TRBV7-9 combines with J gene TRBJ2-7; D is unclear. V was cut by 3 bases and J by 4 bases, with 4 bases left in between. This CDR3 spans 11 amino acids. Germline CDR1 is SEHNR and CDR2 is FQNEAQ (reference sequence). This CDR3 reads CASSFEYEQYF. The CDR3 DNA sequence: TGTGCCAGCAGCTTTGAGTACGAGCAGTACTTC.

J is TRBJ1-5 and V is TRBV29-1; D not certain. The CDR3 is 13 amino acids. The V end lost 6 bases, the J end lost 2 bases, and 11 bases lay between the germline ends. Germline loops: CDR1 SQVTM, CDR2 ANQGSEA. Here the CDR3 DNA reads TGCAGCGTGCGGGAGTTTGGCAATCAGCCCCAGCATTTT. This encodes CSVREFGNQPQHF.

The CDR3 loop is CASSYFIGGPSTEAFF. Written as DNA, the CDR3 is TGTGCCAGCAGTTACTTTATCGGGGGGCCGAGCACTGAAGCTTTCTTT. The rearrangement uses TRBV6-5 and TRBJ1-1, with D perhaps TRBD1 (6 bases). Trimming pared 1 base from V and 4 bases from J, leaving 16 bases between. The CDR3 is made up of 16 amino acids. Germline loops: CDR1 MNHEY, CDR2 SVGAGI.